This TCR beta chain was sequenced during a study of blood T cells in healthy people across ages. Study findings and constraints: TCR beta diversity per million T cells fell roughly linearly with age. Any conclusive comparison of naive versus antigen-experienced cells was prevented by using unsorted PBMCs.

Total RNA, at least 5 micrograms per sample, came from PBMCs. To note about this clonotype: The antigen is undetermined.

CDR1 DFQATT and CDR2 SNEGSKA come from the germline V gene (reference sequence). This CDR3 comprises 15 residues. V lost 6 bases and J lost 3; bases outside the gene matches: 12. Primers used in a second PCR of about 7 to 12 cycles were a sample-barcoded 5' primer and a J-beta primer mix. TCRdb analysed the 5' RACE reads with MiXCR anew, one entry per CDR3 protein. The table records around 520,000 distinct CDR3 sequences, about 25% of them present only once. The same specimen was also included in a second study, on T cells of mothers and their children.

The receptor's source is a boy aged 2 to 9 in good health. Sample: blood. This rearrangement joins TRBV20-1 to TRBJ2-3; 7 bases match TRBD1. The CDR3 here is CSASTFTGVTDTQYF. In nucleotides, the CDR3 is TGCAGTGCATCGACCTTTACAGGGGTAACAGATACGCAGTATTTT.